The 14 T cell receptor beta chains listed next were all sequenced from one sample in a study of identical twins. MiXCR was run by TCRdb on the 5' RACE reads, yielding one entry per CDR3 protein. The sample lists about 210,000 distinct CDR3 sequences, roughly a tenth seen once, with around 5% in the top ten. Sequencing input: memory (CD45RO+) T cells sorted from blood. The receptors here all came from a woman aged 18-29 years in good health.

The chain uses TRBV5-1 and TRBJ2-7, with D hard to call. The germline CDR1 and CDR2 sequences are SGHRS and YFSETQ. The germline V and J ends were trimmed by 0 bases and 6 bases, with 10 bases remaining between them. The CDR3 has 13 residues. The DNA of the CDR3 is TGCGCCAGCAGCTTGGCCGCCCTCCGCGAGCAGTACTTC. It translates to CASSLAALREQYF.

Written as DNA, the CDR3 is TGTGCCAGCAGCTTCCGCGGGGGGGATCAGGTTACGCAGTATTTT. Translating it yields CASSFRGGDQVTQYF. The chain has TRBV7-2 and TRBJ2-3; TRBD2 matches 9 bases. Germline CDR1 reads SGHTA; CDR2 reads FQGNSA. This CDR3 spans 15 amino acids. The J segment lost 8 bases and the V segment lost 3 bases, leaving 9 bases of the junction unmatched.

This clonotype was seen a few times. The chain employs TRBV5-6 and TRBJ2-7; D gene unclear. The CDR3 is 12 amino acids. Germline loops: CDR1 SGHDT, CDR2 YYEEEE. The V end lost 4 bases, the J end lost 2 bases, and 7 bases lay between the germline ends. As DNA, the CDR3 is TGTGCCAGCAGCCGACTGGCCTACGAGCAGTACTTC. Encoded protein: CASSRLAYEQYF.

In this sample, this clonotype turned up many times. CDR3 in DNA: TGTGCCAGCAGTTCGACTAGCGGGAGGGCTGAGCAGTTCTTC. This gives the protein CASSSTSGRAEQFF. V and J are TRBV6-2 or TRBV6-3 and TRBJ2-1, with 14 nucleotides matching TRBD2. CDR3 length: 14 residues. The junction had 2 bases not matched to a gene; V was cut back by 4 bases and J by 9 bases. Per the germline V gene, CDR1 is MNHEY and CDR2 is SVGEGT.

The genes are TRBV4-3 and TRBJ2-7, with TRBD1 matching 7 bases. Germline CDR1 reads LGHNA; CDR2 reads YSLEER. The CDR3 runs 15 residues. The J segment lost 2 bases and the V segment lost 0 bases, leaving 4 bases of the junction unmatched. The CDR3 DNA reads as TGCGCCAGCAGCCAAGACACAGGGGCCGCCTACGAGCAGTACTTC. It yields the protein CASSQDTGAAYEQYF.

This clonotype appeared many times. V usage is TRBV5-5 and J usage is TRBJ2-5; D is uncertain. Trimming took off 0 bases at V and 5 bases at J, with 8 bases between the two ends. Germline V gives CDR1 SGHKS, CDR2 YYEKEE (reference sequence). This CDR3 has 13 residues. CDR3 amino acids: CASSLALRETQYF. In DNA, the CDR3 is TGTGCCAGCAGCTTGGCCCTGCGGGAGACCCAGTACTTC.

This rearrangement joins TRBV7-9 to TRBJ2-1, with D possibly matching TRBD2 (5 bases). The CDR3 has 15 amino acids. Trimming stripped 3 bases from V and 0 bases from J, with 9 bases between. In germline, CDR1 is SEHNR, CDR2 FQNEAQ (reference sequence). Written as DNA, the CDR3 is TGTGCCAGCAGCTTTGGTGGGAGCTCCTACAATGAGCAGTTCTTC. Protein product: CASSFGGSSYNEQFF.

This clonotype was recorded a few times. The rearrangement uses TRBV6-5 and TRBJ2-7; perhaps TRBD1 as D (6 bases). CDR1 is MNHEY, CDR2 SVGAGI, per germline. This CDR3 region has 14 residues. V was cut by 2 bases and J by 5 bases, with 13 bases left in between. The chain's CDR3 is CASSYAGQQHEQYF. The DNA for the CDR3 is TGTGCCAGCAGTTACGCCGGACAGCAACACGAGCAGTACTTC.

This clonotype was counted between two and nine times. The CDR3 DNA follows: TGTGCCAGCAGCCCCGAAGCGGGGTTAGGGGAGCAGTACTTC. Amino acid sequence: CASSPEAGLGEQYF. The chain couples TRBV9 to TRBJ2-7; 7 bases fit TRBD2. V gave up 4 bases and J gave up 7 bases; unmatched junction bases: 11. The germline V gene has CDR1 SGDLS and CDR2 YYNGEE. The CDR3 extends over 14 amino acids. Full variable domain (outside the CDR3, taken from reference TRBV9 and TRBJ2-7): DSGVTQTPKHLITATGQRVTLRCSPRSGDLSVYWYQQSLDQGLQFLIQYYNGEERAKGNILERFSAQQFPDLHSELNLSSLELGDSALYFCASSPEAGLGEQYFGPGTRLTVT.

The chain uses TRBV20-1 and TRBJ2-5; possible D gene TRBD1, 6 bases. Trimming removed 3 bases at V and 2 bases at J, with 16 bases between. Germline V gene lookup returns CDR1 DFQATT and CDR2 SNEGSKA (reference sequence). CDR3 size: 15 residues. CDR3 amino acids: CSARKQGRRQETQYF. Written as DNA, the CDR3 is TGCAGTGCTAGGAAACAGGGACGGCGGCAAGAGACCCAGTACTTC.

This chain links TRBV7-9 with TRBJ1-2; D is ambiguous. The germline V and J ends were trimmed by 1 base and 4 bases, with 13 bases remaining between them. Germline loops: CDR1 SEHNR, CDR2 FQNEAQ (reference sequence). CDR3 size: 15 residues. CDR3 sequence: CASSLDPDGLYGYTF. The CDR3 DNA is TGTGCCAGCAGCTTAGACCCGGACGGGCTCTATGGCTACACCTTC.

Ten or more counts support this clonotype. The J gene is TRBJ2-7, the V gene TRBV7-8; TRBD1 or TRBD2 may be the D gene (5 bases each). This CDR3 has 15 amino acids. V lost 2 bases and J 0 bases, leaving 11 bases between the germline ends. In germline, CDR1 is SGHVS, CDR2 FQNEAQ. In DNA form, the CDR3 reads TGTGCCAGCAGCTTACGGCAGGGACCCTCCTACGAGCAGTACTTC. This codes for CASSLRQGPSYEQYF.

This clonotype was counted between two and nine times. The V and J genes are TRBV5-6 and TRBJ2-1; no clear D. The CDR3 has 17 residues. V was cut by 1 base and J by 0 bases, with 14 bases left in between. Germline V gene sequence: CDR1 SGHDT, CDR2 YYEEEE. The DNA of the CDR3 is TGTGCCAGCAGCTTGCCAGGAAGTTGGAGCTCCTACAATGAGCAGTTCTTC. Amino acid sequence: CASSLPGSWSSYNEQFF.

This clonotype was found a few times. The rearrangement uses TRBV5-1 and TRBJ1-2; 11 nucleotides agree with TRBD1. CDR1 is SGHRS, CDR2 YFSETQ, per germline. The CDR3 covers 15 residues. V shed 0 bases and J 3 bases; nucleotides not matched to a gene: 1. In DNA, the CDR3 is TGCGCCAGCAGCTTGGGGGGACAGGGGGACTATGGCTACACCTTC. Translated: CASSLGGQGDYGYTF. The variable domain in full, with the rest retrieved from reference TRBV5-1 and TRBJ1-2, is KAGVTQTPRYLIKTRGQQVTLSCSPISGHRSVSWYQQTPGQGLQFLFEYFSETQRNKGNFPGRFSGRQFSNSRSEMNVSTLELGDSALYLCASSLGGQGDYGYTFGSGTRLTVV.